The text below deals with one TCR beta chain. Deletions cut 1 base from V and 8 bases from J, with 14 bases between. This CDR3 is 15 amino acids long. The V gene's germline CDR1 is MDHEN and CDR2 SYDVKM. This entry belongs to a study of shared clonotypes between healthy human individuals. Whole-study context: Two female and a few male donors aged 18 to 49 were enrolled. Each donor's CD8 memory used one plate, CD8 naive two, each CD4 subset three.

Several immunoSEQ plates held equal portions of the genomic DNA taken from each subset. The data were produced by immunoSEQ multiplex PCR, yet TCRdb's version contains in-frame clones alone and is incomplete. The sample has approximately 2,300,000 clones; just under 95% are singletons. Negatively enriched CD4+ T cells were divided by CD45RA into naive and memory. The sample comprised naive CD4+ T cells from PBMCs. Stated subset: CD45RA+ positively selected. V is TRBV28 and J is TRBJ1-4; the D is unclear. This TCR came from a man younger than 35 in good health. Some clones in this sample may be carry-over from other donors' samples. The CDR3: CASSLYSATREKLFF. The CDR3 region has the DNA TGTGCCAGCAGTTTATATTCGGCGACAAGAGAAAAACTGTTTTTT. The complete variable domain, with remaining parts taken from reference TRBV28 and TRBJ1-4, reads DVKVTQSSRYLVKRTGEKVFLECVQDMDHENMFWYRQDPGLGLRLIYFSYDVKMKEKGDIPEGYSVSREKKERFSLILESASTNQTSMYLCASSLYSATREKLFFGSGTQLSVL.